Reported below is one T cell receptor (beta chain). Which antigen it targets is not known. No base-level quality is on record; no much larger clone is a single base apart. Collaborating institutions collected whole blood in K2EDTA tubes following their own protocols. For TCRbeta analysis, collaborators shipped samples as frozen whole blood, isolated PBMCs, or DNA extracted from either of those sample types. These data come from a study of blood T cell repertoires in COVID-19 (TCRdb year 2020). Regarding the research as a whole: Collaborator samples came from the United States, Italy and Spain and covered acute and convalescent phases of COVID-19. The material from the prospective study consisted of cDNA or gDNA derived from T cells, B-cell-depleted T cells, or PBMCs. The dataset comprised deeply sampled blood TCRbeta repertoires from subjects exposed to, actively infected with, or recovered from COVID-19. A freely available public database, intended as a resource for researchers studying the immune response to SARS-CoV-2, is where the repertoires were released. The samples were drawn from two sources: the first 160 participants of the ongoing ImmuneRACE study, and 950 to 1,500 subjects contributed by 6 global collaborators. The sample metadata nearly always contained a de-identified subject ID, COVID-19 status, age in years and sex. Where available, HLA class I and class II types were obtained from metadata supplied by the sample provider rather than from assay-based typing.

Overall study results and their limits: The quantity of clinical and demographic metadata differed by source and by participant and was supplied without curation.

The CDR3 starts with the cysteine, ends with the phenylalanine, and has 16 residues. Only the CDR3 DNA stays, 48 bases, in frame from base 1. Reading the germline V gene gives CDR1 MGHDK and CDR2 SYGVNS. Clipping removes 3 bases from V and 0 bases from J, with 5 as the unmatched junction base count. TCRbeta CDR3 regions were amplified from genomic DNA using the immunoSEQ Assay, a bias-controlled multiplex PCR. The paper's data handling went like this. Nucleated cell counts per sample were estimated from amplification of reference gene primers within the assay. Sequence reads were collapsed and filtered to measure the absolute abundance of every unique TCRbeta CDR3 rearrangement. For each sample, productive Simpson clonality was calculated by taking the square root of Simpson's diversity index across productive rearrangements. The clones in this table, taken by TCRdb from immuneACCESS, are in-frame only. Not every clone is retained; where verified, under half of the shortfall comes from an unresolved V gene, and the cause of the rest is unknown. V, J and clone size are those of that table, while D and trimming were read from the DNA. This sample has some 80,000 clones in its table, and around 84% of those were observed once. Clones ranked in the top ten supply about 8.5% of the sample.

Material for sequencing was peripheral blood. The chain links TRBV25-1 with TRBJ2-1; 7 bases in the junction line up with TRBD1. This TCR came from a man aged 80 or over with active or convalescent COVID-19. The DNA sequence is given as TGTGCCAGCAGTGACCGGACAGGTCTCTCCTACAATGAGCAGTTCTTC. Translated, it reads CASSDRTGLSYNEQFF. Supplemented by the reference TRBV25-1 and TRBJ2-1 proteins around the CDR3, the complete variable domain is EADIYQTPRYLVIGTGKKITLECSQTMGHDKMYWYQQDPGMELHLIHYSYGVNSTEKGDLSSESTVSRIRTEHFPLTLESARPSHTSQYLCASSDRTGLSYNEQFFGPGTRLTVL.